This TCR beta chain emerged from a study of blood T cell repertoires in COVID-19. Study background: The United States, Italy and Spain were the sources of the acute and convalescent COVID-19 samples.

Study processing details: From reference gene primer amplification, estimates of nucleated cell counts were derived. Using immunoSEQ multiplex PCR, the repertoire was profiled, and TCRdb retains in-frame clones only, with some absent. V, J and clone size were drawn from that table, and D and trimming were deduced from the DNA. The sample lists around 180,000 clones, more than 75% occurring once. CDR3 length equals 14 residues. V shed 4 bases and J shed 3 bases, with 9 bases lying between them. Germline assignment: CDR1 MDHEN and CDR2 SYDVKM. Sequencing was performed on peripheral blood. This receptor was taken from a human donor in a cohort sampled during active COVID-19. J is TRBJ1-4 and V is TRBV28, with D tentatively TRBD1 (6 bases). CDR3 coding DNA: TGTGCCAGCAGTTCGGACAGACCTAATGAAAAACTGTTTTTT. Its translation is CASSSDRPNEKLFF. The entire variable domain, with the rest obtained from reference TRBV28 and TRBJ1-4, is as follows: DVKVTQSSRYLVKRTGEKVFLECVQDMDHENMFWYRQDPGLGLRLIYFSYDVKMKEKGDIPEGYSVSREKKERFSLILESASTNQTSMYLCASSSDRPNEKLFFGSGTQLSVL.